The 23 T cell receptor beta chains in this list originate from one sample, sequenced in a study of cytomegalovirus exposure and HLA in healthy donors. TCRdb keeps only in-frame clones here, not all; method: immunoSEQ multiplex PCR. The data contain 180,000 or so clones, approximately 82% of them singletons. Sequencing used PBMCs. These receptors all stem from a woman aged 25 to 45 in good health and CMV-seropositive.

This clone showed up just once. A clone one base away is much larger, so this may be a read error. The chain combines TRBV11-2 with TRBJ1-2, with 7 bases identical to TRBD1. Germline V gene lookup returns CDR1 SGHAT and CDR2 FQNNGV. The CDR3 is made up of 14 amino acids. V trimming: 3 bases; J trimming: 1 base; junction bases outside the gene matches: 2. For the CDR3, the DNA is TGTGCCAGCAGCTTGGGACAGAATAACTATGGCTACACCTTC. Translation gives CASSLGQNNYGYTF.

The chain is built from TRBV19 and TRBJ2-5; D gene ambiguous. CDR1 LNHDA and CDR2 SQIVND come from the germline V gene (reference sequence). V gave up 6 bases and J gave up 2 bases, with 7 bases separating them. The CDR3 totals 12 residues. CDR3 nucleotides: TGTGCCAGTAGGGCAGGACAAGAGACCCAGTACTTC. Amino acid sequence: CASRAGQETQYF.

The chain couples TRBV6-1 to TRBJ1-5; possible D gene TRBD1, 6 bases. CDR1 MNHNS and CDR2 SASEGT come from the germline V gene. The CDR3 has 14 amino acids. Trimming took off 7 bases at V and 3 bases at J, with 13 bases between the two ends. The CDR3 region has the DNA TGTGCCAGCATAACAACAGGGAACAATCAGCCCCAGCATTTT. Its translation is CASITTGNNQPQHF.

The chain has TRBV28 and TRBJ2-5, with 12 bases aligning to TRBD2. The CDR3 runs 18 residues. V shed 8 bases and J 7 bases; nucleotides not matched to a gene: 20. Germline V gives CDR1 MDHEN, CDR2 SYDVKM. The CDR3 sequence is CASSPQGRASGRAVTQYF. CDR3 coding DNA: TGTGCCAGCTCCCCCCAGGGCAGGGCTAGCGGGAGGGCCGTGACCCAGTACTTC.

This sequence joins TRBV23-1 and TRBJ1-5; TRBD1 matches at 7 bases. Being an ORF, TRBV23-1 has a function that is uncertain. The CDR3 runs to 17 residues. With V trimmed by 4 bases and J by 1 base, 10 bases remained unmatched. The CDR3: CASSPSRQGRSNQPQHF. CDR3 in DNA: TGCGCCAGCAGTCCCTCCCGACAGGGTCGGAGCAATCAGCCCCAGCATTTT.

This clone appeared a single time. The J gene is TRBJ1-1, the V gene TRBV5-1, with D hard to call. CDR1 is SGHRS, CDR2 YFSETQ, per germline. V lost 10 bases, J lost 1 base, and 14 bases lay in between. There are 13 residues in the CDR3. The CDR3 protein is CASWEGTNTEAFF. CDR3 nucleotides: TGCGCCTCTTGGGAGGGTACGAACACTGAAGCTTTCTTT.

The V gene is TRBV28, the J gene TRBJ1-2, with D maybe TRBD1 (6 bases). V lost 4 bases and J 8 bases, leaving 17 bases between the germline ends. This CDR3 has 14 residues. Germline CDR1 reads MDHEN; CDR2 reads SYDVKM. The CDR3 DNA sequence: TGTGCCAGCAGTTCCGAAAACAGGGTCAAGGGCTACACCTTC. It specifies CASSSENRVKGYTF.

The CDR3: CSVEVGGNTEAFF. The CDR3 DNA is TGCAGCGTTGAAGTCGGGGGGAACACTGAAGCTTTCTTT. The chain carries TRBV29-1 and TRBJ1-1, with a tentative D call TRBD1 (5 bases). Germline CDR1 reads SQVTM; CDR2 reads ANQGSEA. The CDR3 is made up of 13 amino acids. V lost 1 base to trimming and J lost 1 base, with 7 bases between them.

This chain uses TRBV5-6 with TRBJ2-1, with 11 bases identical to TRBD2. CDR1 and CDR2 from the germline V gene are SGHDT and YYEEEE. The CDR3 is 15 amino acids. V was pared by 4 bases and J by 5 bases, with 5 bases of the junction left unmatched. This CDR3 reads CASSPSGRFHNEQFF. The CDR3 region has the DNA TGTGCCAGCAGCCCTAGCGGGAGGTTCCACAATGAGCAGTTCTTC.

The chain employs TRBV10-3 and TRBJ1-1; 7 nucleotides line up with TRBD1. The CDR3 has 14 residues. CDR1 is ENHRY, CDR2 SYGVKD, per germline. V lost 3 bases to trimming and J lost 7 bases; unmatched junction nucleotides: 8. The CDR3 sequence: CAISDRTGPNEAFF. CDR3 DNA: TGTGCCATCAGTGACCGGACAGGACCTAATGAAGCTTTCTTT.

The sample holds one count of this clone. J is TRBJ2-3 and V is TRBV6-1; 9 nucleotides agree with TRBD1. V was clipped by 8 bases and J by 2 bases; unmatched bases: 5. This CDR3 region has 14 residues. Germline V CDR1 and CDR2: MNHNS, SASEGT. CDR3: CASLDRGITDTQYF. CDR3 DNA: TGTGCCAGCCTGGACAGGGGTATCACAGATACGCAGTATTTT.

CDR3 DNA sequence: TGTGCCAGCAGTTCAGGTCTAAACACTGAAGCTTTCTTT. Its protein is CASSSGLNTEAFF. This rearrangement joins TRBV28 to TRBJ1-1; no reliable D call. The CDR3 totals 13 residues. V was cut by 4 bases and J by 2 bases, with 8 bases left in between. The germline V gene encodes CDR1 MDHEN and CDR2 SYDVKM.

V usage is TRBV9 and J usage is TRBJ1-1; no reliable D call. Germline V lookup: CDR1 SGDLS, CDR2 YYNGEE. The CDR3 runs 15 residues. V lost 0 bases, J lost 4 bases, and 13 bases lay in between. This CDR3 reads CASSVAEPRGTEAFF. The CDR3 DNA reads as TGTGCCAGCAGCGTAGCTGAGCCGCGGGGCACTGAAGCTTTCTTT.

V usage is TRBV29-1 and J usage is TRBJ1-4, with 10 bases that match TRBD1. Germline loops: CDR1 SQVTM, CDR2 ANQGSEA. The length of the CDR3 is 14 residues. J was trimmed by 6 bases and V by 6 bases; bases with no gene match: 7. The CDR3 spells CSVGGGTGDEKLFF. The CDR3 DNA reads TGCAGCGTCGGTGGGGGGACAGGGGATGAAAAACTGTTTTTT.

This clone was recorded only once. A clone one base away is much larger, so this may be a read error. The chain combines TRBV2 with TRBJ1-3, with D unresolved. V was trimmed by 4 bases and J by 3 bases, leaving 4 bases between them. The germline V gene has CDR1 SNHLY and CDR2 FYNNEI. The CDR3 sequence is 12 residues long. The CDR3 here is CASSGLGNTIYF. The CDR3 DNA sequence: TGTGCCAGCAGTGGGCTTGGAAACACCATATATTTT. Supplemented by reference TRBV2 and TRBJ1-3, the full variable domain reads EPEVTQTPSHQVTQMGQEVILRCVPISNHLYFYWYRQILGQKVEFLVSFYNNEISEKSEIFDDQFSVERPDGSNFTLKIRSTKLEDSAMYFCASSGLGNTIYFGEGSWLTVV.

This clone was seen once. In nucleotides, the CDR3 is TGTGCCAGCAGTGAATCGTGGACCCAGTACTTC. Translation: CASSESWTQYF. This chain joins TRBV6-1 and TRBJ2-5; D is undetermined. This CDR3 is 11 amino acids long. V gave up 2 bases and J gave up 7 bases, with 5 bases separating them. Per germline, CDR1 MNHNS and CDR2 SASEGT.

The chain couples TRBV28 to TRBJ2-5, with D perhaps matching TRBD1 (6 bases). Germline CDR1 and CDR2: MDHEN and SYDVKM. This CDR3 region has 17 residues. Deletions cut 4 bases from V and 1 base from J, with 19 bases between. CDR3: CASSSAGRGPIQETQYF. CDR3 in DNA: TGTGCCAGCAGTTCCGCGGGCAGGGGCCCTATCCAAGAGACCCAGTACTTC.

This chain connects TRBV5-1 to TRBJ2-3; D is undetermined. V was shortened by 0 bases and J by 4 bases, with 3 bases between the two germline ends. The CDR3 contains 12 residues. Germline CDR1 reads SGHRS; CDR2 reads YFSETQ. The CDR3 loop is CASSLAADTQYF. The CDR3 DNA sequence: TGCGCCAGCAGCTTGGCCGCAGATACGCAGTATTTT.

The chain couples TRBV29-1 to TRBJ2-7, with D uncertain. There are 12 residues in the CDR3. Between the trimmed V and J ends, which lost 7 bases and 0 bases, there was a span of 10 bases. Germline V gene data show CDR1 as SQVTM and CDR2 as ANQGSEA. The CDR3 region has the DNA TGCAGCGCCGCTAGTAACTCCTACGAGCAGTACTTC. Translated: CSAASNSYEQYF.

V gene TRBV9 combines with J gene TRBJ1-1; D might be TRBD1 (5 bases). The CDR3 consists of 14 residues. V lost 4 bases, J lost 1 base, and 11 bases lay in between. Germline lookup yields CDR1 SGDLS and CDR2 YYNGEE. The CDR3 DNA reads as TGTGCCAGCAGCACTGGGGCTAGGAACACTGAAGCTTTCTTT. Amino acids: CASSTGARNTEAFF.

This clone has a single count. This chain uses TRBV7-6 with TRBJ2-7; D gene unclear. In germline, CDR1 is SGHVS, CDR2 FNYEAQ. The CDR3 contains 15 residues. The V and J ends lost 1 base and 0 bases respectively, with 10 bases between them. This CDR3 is CASSLDGLISYEQYF. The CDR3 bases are TGTGCCAGCAGCTTAGATGGCCTCATCTCCTACGAGCAGTACTTC.

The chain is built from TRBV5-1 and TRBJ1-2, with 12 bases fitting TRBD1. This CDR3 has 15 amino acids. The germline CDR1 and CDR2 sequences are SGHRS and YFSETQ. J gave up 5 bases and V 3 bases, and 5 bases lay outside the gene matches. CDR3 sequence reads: CASSSEGQGAYGYTF. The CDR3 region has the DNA TGCGCCAGCAGCTCAGAGGGACAGGGGGCGTATGGCTACACCTTC.

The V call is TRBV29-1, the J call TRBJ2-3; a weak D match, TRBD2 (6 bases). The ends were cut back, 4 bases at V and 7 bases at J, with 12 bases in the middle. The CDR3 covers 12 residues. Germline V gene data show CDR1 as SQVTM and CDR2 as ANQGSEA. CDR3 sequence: CSVGLEGYTQYF. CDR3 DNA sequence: TGCAGCGTTGGACTAGAGGGTTATACGCAGTATTTT.